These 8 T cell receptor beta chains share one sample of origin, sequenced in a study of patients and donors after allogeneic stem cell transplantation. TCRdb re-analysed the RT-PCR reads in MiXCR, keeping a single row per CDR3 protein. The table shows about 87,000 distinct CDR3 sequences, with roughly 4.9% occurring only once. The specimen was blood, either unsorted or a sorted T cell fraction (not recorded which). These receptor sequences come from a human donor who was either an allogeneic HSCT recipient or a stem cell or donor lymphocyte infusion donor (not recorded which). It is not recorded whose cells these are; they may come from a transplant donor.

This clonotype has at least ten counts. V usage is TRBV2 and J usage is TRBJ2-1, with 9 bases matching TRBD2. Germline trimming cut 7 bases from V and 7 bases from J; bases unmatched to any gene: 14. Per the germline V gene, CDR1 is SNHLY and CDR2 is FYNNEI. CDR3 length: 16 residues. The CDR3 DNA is TGTGCCAGCACGGGTCTCATTGGACTAGCGAGGAATGAGCAGTTCTTC. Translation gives CASTGLIGLARNEQFF.

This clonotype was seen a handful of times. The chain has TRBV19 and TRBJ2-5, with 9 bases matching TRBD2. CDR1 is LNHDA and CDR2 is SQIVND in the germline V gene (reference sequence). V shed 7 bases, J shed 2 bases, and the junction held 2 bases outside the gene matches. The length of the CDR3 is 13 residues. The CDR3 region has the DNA TGTGCCAGTAATAGCGGGGGACAAGAGACCCAGTACTTC. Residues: CASNSGGQETQYF.

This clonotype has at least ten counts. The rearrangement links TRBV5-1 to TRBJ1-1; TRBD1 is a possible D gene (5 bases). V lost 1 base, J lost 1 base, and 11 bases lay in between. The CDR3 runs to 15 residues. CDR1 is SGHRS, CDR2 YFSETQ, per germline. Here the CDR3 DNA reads TGCGCCAGCAGCTTGTTGGGACCGTCGAACACTGAAGCTTTCTTT. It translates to CASSLLGPSNTEAFF.

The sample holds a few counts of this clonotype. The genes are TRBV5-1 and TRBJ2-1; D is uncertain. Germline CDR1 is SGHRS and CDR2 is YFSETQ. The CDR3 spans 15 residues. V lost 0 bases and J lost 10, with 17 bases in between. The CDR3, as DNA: TGCGCCAGCAGCTTGGCCCCCCCCACTTCAAGGGAGCAGTTCTTC. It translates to CASSLAPPTSREQFF.

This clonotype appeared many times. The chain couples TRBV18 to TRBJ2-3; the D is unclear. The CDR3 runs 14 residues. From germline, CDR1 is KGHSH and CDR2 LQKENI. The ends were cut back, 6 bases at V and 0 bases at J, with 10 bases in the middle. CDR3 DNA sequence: TGTGCCAGCTCCGAAAGGTATAGCACAGATACGCAGTATTTT. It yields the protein CASSERYSTDTQYF.

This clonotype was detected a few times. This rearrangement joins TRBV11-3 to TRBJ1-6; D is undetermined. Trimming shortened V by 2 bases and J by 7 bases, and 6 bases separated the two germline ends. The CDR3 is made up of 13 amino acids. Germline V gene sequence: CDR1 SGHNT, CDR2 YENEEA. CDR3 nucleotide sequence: TGTGCCAGCAGCTTACAGGAAAATTCACCCCTCCACTTT. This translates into CASSLQENSPLHF.

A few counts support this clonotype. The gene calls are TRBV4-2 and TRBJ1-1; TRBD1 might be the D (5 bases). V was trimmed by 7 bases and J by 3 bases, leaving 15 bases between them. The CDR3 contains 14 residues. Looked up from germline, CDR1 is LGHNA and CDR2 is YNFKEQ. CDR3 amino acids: CASITSRVYTEAFF. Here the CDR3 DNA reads TGTGCCAGCATAACAAGCAGGGTCTACACTGAAGCTTTCTTT.

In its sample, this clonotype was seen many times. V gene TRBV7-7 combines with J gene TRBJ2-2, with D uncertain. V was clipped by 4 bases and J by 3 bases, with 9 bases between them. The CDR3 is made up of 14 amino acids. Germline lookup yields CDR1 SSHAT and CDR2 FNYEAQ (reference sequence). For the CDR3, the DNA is TGTGCCAGCAGCTCCTCAAGCCACACCGGGGAGCTGTTTTTT. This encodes CASSSSSHTGELFF.